This is a list of T cell receptor beta chains from one sample in a study of shared clonotypes between healthy human individuals. TCRdb's table, derived via immunoSEQ multiplex PCR, lists solely in-frame clones and lacks some. The sample includes some 790,000 clones, 55% to 80% seen only once; the top ten take over 1.5%. The specimen sequenced was memory CD4+ T cells sorted from blood. The receptor set was obtained from a woman aged 25 to 39 in good health. The CDR3 runs from the conserved cysteine through the conserved F or W. The D gene is left open where the match is weak. Some rows mark clone size as missing; the rest say once, few, many or name a class of expanded clone.

d_call | clone_size | j_call | cdr3_length | v_call | cdr3_nt | cdr3_aa
. | . | TRBJ2-1 | 15 | TRBV27 | TGTGCCAGCAGTTTGGACCGCGTGAGGGGGGGTGAGCAGTTCTTC | CASSLDRVRGGEQFF
TRBD2 | few | TRBJ2-7 | 14 | TRBV7-9 | TGTGCCAGCAGCTTGCGGGAGGACTCCTACGAGCAGTACTTC | CASSLREDSYEQYF
. | . | TRBJ2-7 | 14 | TRBV5-1 | TGCGCCAGCAGCTTGGTTCTAGGCCCCACCGAGCAGTACTTC | CASSLVLGPTEQYF
. | few | TRBJ1-1 | 13 | TRBV29-1 | TGCAGCGTTGAAGGACAGCTGAACACTGAAGCTTTCTTT | CSVEGQLNTEAFF
. | few | TRBJ2-7 | 16 | TRBV7-9 | TGTGCCAGCAGCCGAGGGTTAGGGACGCAATCCTACGAGCAGTACTTC | CASSRGLGTQSYEQYF
. | . | TRBJ1-2 | 14 | TRBV6-5 | TGTGCCAGCAGTTACTCCTCCAGGGCCTCTGGCTACACCTTC | CASSYSSRASGYTF
. | few | TRBJ2-1 | 14 | TRBV27 | TGTGCCAGCAGTTCCGAGGACAGATCCAATGAGCAGTTCTTC | CASSSEDRSNEQFF
. | . | TRBJ1-4 | 15 | TRBV7-8 | TGTGCCAGCAGCGCCCGGACAGCAACTAATGAAAAACTGTTTTTT | CASSARTATNEKLFF
. | . | TRBJ2-7 | 15 | TRBV7-9 | TGTGCCAGCAGCTTATTGACCTGGACGACCTACGAGCAGTACTTC | CASSLLTWTTYEQYF
. | . | TRBJ2-1 | 13 | TRBV10-2 | TGCGCCAGCAGACAGGGAGGGTACAATGAGCAGTTCTTC | CASRQGGYNEQFF
. | once | TRBJ1-1 | 13 | TRBV2 | TGTGCCAGCAGTGAATTTATGAACACTGAAGCTTTCTTT | CASSEFMNTEAFF
. | . | TRBJ2-3 | 15 | TRBV25-1 | TGTGCCAGCAGTGATTTGGTGCACCACACAGATACGCAGTATTTT | CASSDLVHHTDTQYF
. | . | TRBJ1-5 | 15 | TRBV28 | TGTGCCAGCAGTACCGGTGCGGCGAGGTATCAGCCCCAGCATTTT | CASSTGAARYQPQHF
. | . | TRBJ1-2 | 13 | TRBV29-1 | TGCAGCGTTGACAGGGGCAGGGCGGGTGGCTACACCTTC | CSVDRGRAGGYTF
. | . | TRBJ1-5 | 14 | TRBV10-3 | TGTGCCATCAGCGAAGGGAGTAGCAATCAGCCCCAGCATTTT | CAISEGSSNQPQHF
. | . | TRBJ2-7 | 12 | TRBV29-1 | TGCAGCGTTGCGGGGAACGTGGACGAGCAGTACTTC | CSVAGNVDEQYF
. | . | TRBJ2-7 | 13 | TRBV6-1 | TGTGCCAGCAGTGTTAGGGGACGGGGCGAGCAGTACTTC | CASSVRGRGEQYF
. | . | TRBJ2-7 | 13 | TRBV7-8 | TGTGCCAGCAGCCGGGGATCGAACTACGAGCAGTACTTC | CASSRGSNYEQYF
TRBD1 | once | TRBJ2-7 | 17 | TRBV10-3 | TGTGCCATCAGTGAGCCCGGACAGGGATCGGGCCCCTACGAGCAGTACTTC | CAISEPGQGSGPYEQYF
. | few | TRBJ2-1 | 14 | TRBV29-1 | TGCAGCGTTGACCATCCCGGGGCCTACAATGAGCAGTTCTTC | CSVDHPGAYNEQFF
. | few | TRBJ1-1 | 14 | TRBV4-1 | TGCGCCAGCAGCCTAGAACAGGTTGGCACTGAAGCTTTCTTT | CASSLEQVGTEAFF
. | . | TRBJ2-3 | 16 | TRBV28 | TGTGCCAGCAGTTCCCGCTCCTACCCTAGCACAGATACGCAGTATTTT | CASSSRSYPSTDTQYF
. | . | TRBJ2-3 | 14 | TRBV11-2 | TGTGCCAGCAGCTCCTGGTCGGAGCGAGATACGCAGTATTTT | CASSSWSERDTQYF